Shown below are 31 T cell receptor beta chains from a single sample sequenced in a study of STAT3 mutations in large granular lymphocyte leukemia. The data were produced by immunoSEQ multiplex PCR, yet TCRdb's version contains in-frame clones alone and is incomplete. The sample consists of about 5,000 clones, around 50% of them appearing once. Broader study findings: In T-cell large granular lymphocyte leukemia, about half of patients showed multiple immunodominant subclonotypes.

Which antigens these TCRs recognize remains unknown. Sequencing was done on a sample of peripheral blood mononuclear cells. The receptors come from a woman in her 70s with T-cell large granular lymphocyte leukemia. Some clones in this sample may be carry-over from other donors' samples.

This clone came up once. The chain is built from TRBV29-1 and TRBJ1-3; D is undetermined. Trimming took 3 bases from V and 0 from J, leaving 6 bases between them. The CDR3 has 13 amino acids. The V gene's germline CDR1 is SQVTM and CDR2 ANQGSEA. The CDR3 coding sequence is TGCAGCGTTGACGGTGGCTCTGGAAACACCATATATTTT. Amino acid sequence: CSVDGGSGNTIYF.

V gene TRBV30 combines with J gene TRBJ2-5; TRBD1 or TRBD2 may be the D gene (6 bases each). Germline V gene sequence: CDR1 GTSNPN, CDR2 SVGIG (reference sequence). Between the trimmed V and J ends, which lost 2 bases and 5 bases, there was a span of 15 bases. This CDR3 has 14 residues. The CDR3 reads CAWSPRGPGETQYF. In DNA, the CDR3 is TGTGCCTGGAGTCCCCGGGGGCCTGGGGAGACCCAGTACTTC.

This clone has only a few counts. CDR3 sequence reads: CASSFYREAFF. CDR3 DNA: TGTGCCAGCAGTTTCTACCGGGAAGCTTTCTTT. The J gene is TRBJ1-1, the V gene TRBV6-5; D is uncertain. This CDR3 region has 11 residues. Looked up from germline, CDR1 is MNHEY and CDR2 is SVGAGI. V was cut by 4 bases and J by 8 bases, with 8 bases left in between.

There are a few counts of this clone. The genes are TRBV18 and TRBJ1-1; no definite D call. Germline V gene sequence: CDR1 KGHSH, CDR2 LQKENI. CDR3 size: 13 residues. Trimming took off 4 bases at V and 11 bases at J, with 17 bases between the two ends. CDR3 protein: CASSQTHDQLAFF. DNA of the CDR3: TGTGCCAGCTCACAGACGCACGACCAGTTGGCTTTCTTT.

This clone was seen a handful of times. CDR3 protein: CASSPDGSSGNTIYF. The DNA for the CDR3 is TGTGCCAGCAGTCCCGACGGGAGCTCTGGAAACACCATATATTTT. The chain joins TRBV2 to TRBJ1-3; D remains ambiguous. V was cut by 5 bases and J by 0 bases, with 11 bases left in between. This CDR3 spans 15 amino acids. CDR1 is SNHLY, CDR2 FYNNEI, per germline.

The chain combines TRBV6-6 with TRBJ1-4; unclear D gene. CDR1 is MNHNY and CDR2 is SVGAGI in the germline V gene (reference sequence). The CDR3 consists of 16 residues. Trimming left V 4 bases short and J 0 bases short, with 12 bases between. The CDR3 coding sequence is TGTGCCAGCAGTTCCCCGGACGGTTCAACTAATGAAAAACTGTTTTTT. The encoded protein is CASSSPDGSTNEKLFF.

This clone appeared a few times. The chain has TRBV12-5 and TRBJ2-3, with D maybe TRBD2 (6 bases). The length of the CDR3 is 12 residues. Germline V lookup: CDR1 LGHNT, CDR2 FRNRAP. V dropped 6 bases and J dropped 5 bases, with 9 bases sitting between them. CDR3 DNA: TGTGCTAGTGGGCGGGACGGAGATACGCAGTATTTT. It codes for CASGRDGDTQYF.

This clone appeared once. The rearrangement uses TRBV5-1 and TRBJ1-1; possible D gene TRBD1, 6 bases. The germline V gene has CDR1 SGHRS and CDR2 YFSETQ. V lost 1 base and J 5 bases, leaving 24 bases between the germline ends. This CDR3 has 18 residues. CDR3 in amino acids: CASSLRAGTSLTQTEAFF. CDR3 sequence (DNA): TGCGCCAGCAGCTTGAGGGCTGGGACATCTTTAACTCAGACTGAAGCTTTCTTT.

This clone rates as medium-sized. V is TRBV5-1 and J is TRBJ2-1; D uncertain. Between the trimmed V and J ends, which lost 2 bases and 5 bases, there was a span of 8 bases. This CDR3 spans 13 amino acids. CDR1 SGHRS and CDR2 YFSETQ come from the germline V gene. CDR3 sequence reads: CASSFIMNNEQFF. The DNA for the CDR3 is TGCGCCAGCAGCTTCATCATGAACAATGAGCAGTTCTTC.

This clone has more than one count but fewer than ten. The genes are TRBV12-5 and TRBJ1-5; D perhaps matches TRBD1 (6 bases). The V and J ends lost 5 bases and 0 bases respectively, with 11 bases between them. Germline V lookup: CDR1 LGHNT, CDR2 FRNRAP. The CDR3 length is 15 residues. CDR3 nucleotides: TGTGCTAGTGGTCACGGACAGCATAGCAATCAGCCCCAGCATTTT. Amino acid sequence: CASGHGQHSNQPQHF.

The V call is TRBV30, the J call TRBJ2-7; 11 nucleotides align to TRBD2. CDR1 is GTSNPN, CDR2 SVGIG, per germline (reference sequence). There are 12 residues in the CDR3. Germline trimming cut 5 bases from V and 11 bases from J; bases unmatched to any gene: 8. CDR3 coding DNA: TGTGCCTGGGAAAGCCCTAGCGGGAGGAAGTACTTC. It translates to CAWESPSGRKYF.

This clone was found a few times. The V and J genes are TRBV5-1 and TRBJ2-7; weak D call: TRBD1 (6 bases). Trimming stripped 6 bases from V and 2 bases from J, with 12 bases between. The CDR3 length is 13 residues. CDR1 is SGHRS and CDR2 is YFSETQ in the germline V gene. CDR3 DNA sequence: TGCGCCAGCACCCTGGACAGTCCCTACGAGCAGTACTTC. It specifies CASTLDSPYEQYF.

The genes are TRBV30 and TRBJ2-1, with 12 bases matching TRBD2. Germline CDR1 and CDR2: GTSNPN and SVGIG (reference sequence). The CDR3 is 10 residues long. The trim removed 5 bases at V and 13 bases at J, leaving 0 bases unmatched. CDR3 nucleotides: TGTGCCTGGGGACTAGCGGGACAGTTCTTC. It codes for CAWGLAGQFF.

The rearrangement links TRBV6-5 to TRBJ2-5; D tentatively fits TRBD1 or TRBD2 (5 bases each). Trimming cost V 2 bases and J 4 bases, with 11 bases left between them. The germline V gene encodes CDR1 MNHEY and CDR2 SVGAGI. The CDR3 sequence is 14 residues long. The CDR3 protein is CASSYRGAGETQYF. CDR3 in DNA: TGTGCCAGCAGTTACAGGGGAGCTGGAGAGACCCAGTACTTC.

This clone is medium-sized within its sample. V usage is TRBV4-3 and J usage is TRBJ1-2, with a possible D match to TRBD1 (6 bases). Looked up from germline, CDR1 is LGHNA and CDR2 is YSLEER. CDR3 size: 15 residues. Trimming took 2 bases from V and 8 from J, leaving 18 bases between them. The CDR3: CASSQLDSPELGYTF. In nucleotides, the CDR3 is TGCGCCAGCAGCCAACTGGACAGTCCAGAACTAGGCTACACCTTC.

This clone came up a few times. The rearrangement uses TRBV5-6 and TRBJ2-7, with D possibly TRBD1 on 6 matching bases. V lost 4 bases and J lost 0, with 17 bases in between. CDR1 and CDR2 from the germline V gene are SGHDT and YYEEEE. This CDR3 comprises 16 residues. The DNA of the CDR3 is TGTGCCAGCAGCCCCACGAGGACAGCCTTCTCCTACGAGCAGTACTTC. As protein: CASSPTRTAFSYEQYF.

The table lists this clone with a count of one. The chain is built from TRBV5-1 and TRBJ2-3; maybe TRBD2 (6 bases). The germline CDR1 and CDR2 sequences are SGHRS and YFSETQ. This CDR3 has 14 residues. V lost 4 bases and J lost 5, with 14 bases in between. The CDR3 DNA sequence: TGCGCCAGCAGCCGGGACTCAATTGGAGATACGCAGTATTTT. The encoded protein is CASSRDSIGDTQYF.

This clone was seen more than once but under ten times. The V call is TRBV29-1, the J call TRBJ2-7; D assignment may be TRBD1 or TRBD2 (5 bases each). This CDR3 has 14 amino acids. V dropped 8 bases and J dropped 2 bases, with 19 bases sitting between them. Germline V CDR1 and CDR2: SQVTM, ANQGSEA. In DNA, the CDR3 is TGCAGCAAAAAGGTCCGGGACGGTGCCTACGAGCAGTACTTC. This gives the protein CSKKVRDGAYEQYF.

V is TRBV6-6 and J is TRBJ2-7, with TRBD1 matching 7 bases. CDR1 MNHNY and CDR2 SVGAGI come from the germline V gene (reference sequence). The CDR3 is made up of 12 amino acids. J lost 3 bases, V lost 7 bases, and 3 bases had no gene match. CDR3: CASTSGGYEQYF. Written as DNA, the CDR3 is TGTGCCAGCACCTCAGGGGGCTACGAGCAGTACTTC.

This clone ranks as medium-sized (0.01 to 0.1%). CDR3 sequence (DNA): TGCGCCAGCAGCCCGGAGCAGAACTACGAGCAGTACTTC. It translates to CASSPEQNYEQYF. J is TRBJ2-7 and V is TRBV5-1; D is uncertain. Trimming took 4 bases from V and 3 from J, leaving 11 bases between them. CDR1 and CDR2 from the germline V gene are SGHRS and YFSETQ. This CDR3 comprises 13 residues.

The chain combines TRBV7-9 with TRBJ1-2, with no clear D. The CDR3 consists of 12 residues. The V end was cut by 5 bases, the J end by 5 bases, with 9 bases between. Germline CDR1 SEHNR, CDR2 FQNEAQ (reference sequence). CDR3 sequence: CASSPDGYGYTF. The CDR3, as DNA: TGTGCCAGCAGCCCGGACGGGTATGGCTACACCTTC.

The gene calls are TRBV5-6 and TRBJ1-4; D is perhaps TRBD1 (6 bases). The ends were cut back, 0 bases at V and 7 bases at J, with 13 bases in the middle. CDR3 length: 15 amino acids. Germline CDR1 is SGHDT and CDR2 is YYEEEE. CDR3 in amino acids: CASSLGQGLSEKLFF. CDR3 bases: TGTGCCAGCAGCTTGGGTCAGGGGTTAAGTGAAAAACTGTTTTTT.

The rearrangement links TRBV7-2 to TRBJ1-5, with D perhaps matching TRBD1 (6 bases). The CDR3 contains 15 residues. Trimming stripped 1 base from V and 7 bases from J, with 14 bases between. From germline, CDR1 is SGHTA and CDR2 FQGNSA. CDR3: CASSLGPQGYQPQHF. Written as DNA, the CDR3 is TGTGCCAGCAGCTTAGGCCCACAGGGCTACCAGCCCCAGCATTTT.

The chain carries TRBV27 and TRBJ2-7; 7 bases are shared with TRBD1. With 6 bases clipped from V and 6 bases from J, the junction kept 17 bases outside the gene matches. This CDR3 spans 16 amino acids. The germline gives CDR1 MNHEY, CDR2 SMNVEV (reference sequence). The chain's CDR3 is CASRTGTAGGGSEQYF. The DNA for the CDR3 is TGTGCCAGCAGGACGGGGACAGCCGGAGGTGGGAGCGAGCAGTACTTC.

V usage is TRBV10-3 and J usage is TRBJ2-3, with D possibly matching TRBD1 (6 bases). This CDR3 is built from 14 residues. With 11 bases removed from V and 0 bases from J, the gap between germline ends came to 15 bases. Germline V lookup: CDR1 ENHRY, CDR2 SYGVKD. The CDR3 loop reads CAALAGDSTDTQYF. The CDR3, as DNA: TGTGCCGCCCTGGCAGGGGACAGCACAGATACGCAGTATTTT.

The chain links TRBV5-1 to TRBJ2-5, with D uncertain. Germline V gene data show CDR1 as SGHRS and CDR2 as YFSETQ. The V end lost 4 bases, the J end lost 5 bases, and 18 bases lay between the germline ends. The CDR3 runs 15 residues. DNA of the CDR3: TGCGCCAGCAGCCTACTCCCCCGACAACGGGAGACCCAGTACTTC. Translation: CASSLLPRQRETQYF.

This clone was picked up a small number of times. The V and J genes are TRBV15 and TRBJ2-7; D not resolved. The V gene's germline CDR1 is LNHNV and CDR2 YYDKDF (reference sequence). The CDR3 runs 13 residues. The V end was cut by 1 base, the J end by 7 bases, with 11 bases between. The CDR3: CATSRVLVGEQYF. The DNA of the CDR3 is TGTGCCACCAGCAGAGTTCTCGTGGGAGAGCAGTACTTC.

This clone was recorded once. The CDR3 reads CASSLRGGAYYGYTF. CDR3 coding DNA: TGTGCCAGCAGCTTACGTGGGGGCGCTTACTATGGCTACACCTTC. The chain is built from TRBV13 and TRBJ1-2; TRBD1 is a possible D gene (6 bases). Trimming removed 2 bases at V and 3 bases at J, with 13 bases between. Germline V gene data show CDR1 as PRHDT and CDR2 as FYEKMQ (reference sequence). The CDR3 is made up of 15 amino acids.

V usage is TRBV5-1 and J usage is TRBJ1-2, with D hard to call. The V and J ends lost 0 bases and 6 bases respectively, with 6 bases between them. Germline CDR1 reads SGHRS; CDR2 reads YFSETQ. There are 12 residues in the CDR3. The CDR3 is CASSLGRDGYTF. The CDR3 DNA reads as TGCGCCAGCAGCTTGGGTCGAGATGGCTACACCTTC.

This clone was observed a few times. V and J are TRBV6-6 and TRBJ1-5, with a possible D match to TRBD1 (5 bases). Between the trimmed V and J ends, which lost 3 bases and 7 bases, there was a span of 10 bases. From germline, CDR1 is MNHNY and CDR2 SVGAGI (reference sequence). This CDR3 has 13 residues. CDR3 protein: CASSYSREQPQHF. The CDR3 DNA follows: TGTGCCAGCAGTTATTCCAGGGAACAGCCCCAGCATTTT.

V usage is TRBV27 and J usage is TRBJ1-5; TRBD1 might be the D (5 bases). This CDR3 is 14 amino acids long. Trimming removed 5 bases from V and 6 bases from J, with 14 bases in between. Germline V gene sequence: CDR1 MNHEY, CDR2 SMNVEV (reference sequence). As DNA, the CDR3 is TGTGCCAGCAGTCCCCCGGGGGAGGTTCAGCCCCAGCATTTT. Protein sequence: CASSPPGEVQPQHF.